Each of the 9 T cell receptor beta chains below was sequenced from the same sample in a study of blood T cell repertoires in COVID-19. Clones were sequenced by immunoSEQ multiplex PCR, and TCRdb holds only the in-frame ones, with some missing. The sample shows around 200,000 clones, 86% of them seen only once. Specimen: peripheral blood. The receptors derive from a man between 65 and 80 years old with active or convalescent COVID-19.

The rearrangement joins TRBV18 to TRBJ1-5; possibly TRBD1 for D (5 bases). Trimming removed 2 bases from V and 2 bases from J, with 10 bases in between. There are 15 residues in the CDR3. Per germline, CDR1 KGHSH and CDR2 LQKENI. The CDR3 region is CASSPGAGGNQPQHF. CDR3 DNA: TGTGCCAGCTCACCAGGGGCTGGGGGCAATCAGCCCCAGCATTTT.

J is TRBJ1-1 and V is TRBV13; D remains ambiguous. V was trimmed by 0 bases and J by 4 bases, leaving 12 bases between them. CDR1 and CDR2 from the germline V gene are PRHDT and FYEKMQ (reference sequence). The CDR3 is 15 amino acids. The CDR3 loop reads CASSLGGQRVTEAFF. The CDR3 DNA follows: TGTGCCAGCAGCTTAGGCGGTCAGAGGGTCACTGAAGCTTTCTTT.

This rearrangement joins TRBV5-1 to TRBJ1-2, with D perhaps matching TRBD1 (5 bases). V was pared by 7 bases and J by 4 bases, with 14 bases between. This CDR3 spans 13 amino acids. Germline CDR1 and CDR2: SGHRS and YFSETQ. CDR3 amino acids: CASGGGTPYGYTF. For the CDR3, the DNA is TGCGCCAGCGGGGGGGGGACTCCCTATGGCTACACCTTC.

The CDR3 here is CASSQYRNSNQPQHF. The CDR3 coding sequence is TGCGCCAGCAGCCAATACAGGAATAGCAATCAGCCCCAGCATTTT. The genes are TRBV4-3 and TRBJ1-5, with a possible D match to TRBD1 (5 bases). The CDR3 consists of 15 residues. CDR1 and CDR2 from the germline V gene are LGHNA and YSLEER. V was clipped by 2 bases and J by 0 bases, with 8 bases between them.

This rearrangement joins TRBV19 to TRBJ2-2; tentatively, D is TRBD2 (6 bases). Germline CDR1 is LNHDA and CDR2 is SQIVND (reference sequence). The V gene lost 3 bases and the J gene lost 1 base, with 9 bases spanning the gap. The CDR3 runs 15 residues. CDR3 sequence: CASSILAMNTGELFF. For the CDR3, the DNA is TGTGCCAGTAGTATTCTAGCGATGAACACCGGGGAGCTGTTTTTT.

V is TRBV9 and J is TRBJ2-1; D not certain. Trimming cost V 0 bases and J 6 bases, with 13 bases left between them. There are 15 residues in the CDR3. Per the germline V gene, CDR1 is SGDLS and CDR2 is YYNGEE. DNA for the CDR3: TGTGCCAGCAGCGTAGAGGAACAGAACTTCAATGAGCAGTTCTTC. It translates to CASSVEEQNFNEQFF.

This sequence joins TRBV4-1 and TRBJ2-7, with D tentatively TRBD2 (6 bases). The germline V gene encodes CDR1 MGHRA and CDR2 YSYEKL. This CDR3 has 16 amino acids. The V end lost 4 bases, the J end lost 0 bases, and 16 bases lay between the germline ends. The CDR3 DNA follows: TGCGCCAGCAGCCGGGGAGGACACCGGGACTCCTACGAGCAGTACTTC. Translating gives CASSRGGHRDSYEQYF.

The rearrangement links TRBV3-1 (or the pseudogene TRBV3-2) to TRBJ1-2, with 9 bases identical to TRBD1. Trimming cost V 2 bases and J 0 bases; bases outside gene matches: 10. The length of the CDR3 is 18 residues. Germline CDR1 is LGHDT and CDR2 is YNNKEL (reference sequence). The DNA of the CDR3 is TGTGCCAGCAGCCAACGAAACAGGGGGCCGAAAGCTAACTATGGCTACACCTTC. Protein: CASSQRNRGPKANYGYTF.

This chain joins TRBV18 and TRBJ1-6; TRBD1 agrees at 8 bases. Looked up from germline, CDR1 is KGHSH and CDR2 is LQKENI. Unmatched junction bases numbered 7, after V lost 4 bases and J lost 2 bases. This CDR3 has 17 amino acids. The CDR3 here is CASSQGQGKTYNSPLHF. DNA for the CDR3: TGTGCCAGCTCACAAGGACAGGGCAAAACCTATAATTCACCCCTCCACTTT.